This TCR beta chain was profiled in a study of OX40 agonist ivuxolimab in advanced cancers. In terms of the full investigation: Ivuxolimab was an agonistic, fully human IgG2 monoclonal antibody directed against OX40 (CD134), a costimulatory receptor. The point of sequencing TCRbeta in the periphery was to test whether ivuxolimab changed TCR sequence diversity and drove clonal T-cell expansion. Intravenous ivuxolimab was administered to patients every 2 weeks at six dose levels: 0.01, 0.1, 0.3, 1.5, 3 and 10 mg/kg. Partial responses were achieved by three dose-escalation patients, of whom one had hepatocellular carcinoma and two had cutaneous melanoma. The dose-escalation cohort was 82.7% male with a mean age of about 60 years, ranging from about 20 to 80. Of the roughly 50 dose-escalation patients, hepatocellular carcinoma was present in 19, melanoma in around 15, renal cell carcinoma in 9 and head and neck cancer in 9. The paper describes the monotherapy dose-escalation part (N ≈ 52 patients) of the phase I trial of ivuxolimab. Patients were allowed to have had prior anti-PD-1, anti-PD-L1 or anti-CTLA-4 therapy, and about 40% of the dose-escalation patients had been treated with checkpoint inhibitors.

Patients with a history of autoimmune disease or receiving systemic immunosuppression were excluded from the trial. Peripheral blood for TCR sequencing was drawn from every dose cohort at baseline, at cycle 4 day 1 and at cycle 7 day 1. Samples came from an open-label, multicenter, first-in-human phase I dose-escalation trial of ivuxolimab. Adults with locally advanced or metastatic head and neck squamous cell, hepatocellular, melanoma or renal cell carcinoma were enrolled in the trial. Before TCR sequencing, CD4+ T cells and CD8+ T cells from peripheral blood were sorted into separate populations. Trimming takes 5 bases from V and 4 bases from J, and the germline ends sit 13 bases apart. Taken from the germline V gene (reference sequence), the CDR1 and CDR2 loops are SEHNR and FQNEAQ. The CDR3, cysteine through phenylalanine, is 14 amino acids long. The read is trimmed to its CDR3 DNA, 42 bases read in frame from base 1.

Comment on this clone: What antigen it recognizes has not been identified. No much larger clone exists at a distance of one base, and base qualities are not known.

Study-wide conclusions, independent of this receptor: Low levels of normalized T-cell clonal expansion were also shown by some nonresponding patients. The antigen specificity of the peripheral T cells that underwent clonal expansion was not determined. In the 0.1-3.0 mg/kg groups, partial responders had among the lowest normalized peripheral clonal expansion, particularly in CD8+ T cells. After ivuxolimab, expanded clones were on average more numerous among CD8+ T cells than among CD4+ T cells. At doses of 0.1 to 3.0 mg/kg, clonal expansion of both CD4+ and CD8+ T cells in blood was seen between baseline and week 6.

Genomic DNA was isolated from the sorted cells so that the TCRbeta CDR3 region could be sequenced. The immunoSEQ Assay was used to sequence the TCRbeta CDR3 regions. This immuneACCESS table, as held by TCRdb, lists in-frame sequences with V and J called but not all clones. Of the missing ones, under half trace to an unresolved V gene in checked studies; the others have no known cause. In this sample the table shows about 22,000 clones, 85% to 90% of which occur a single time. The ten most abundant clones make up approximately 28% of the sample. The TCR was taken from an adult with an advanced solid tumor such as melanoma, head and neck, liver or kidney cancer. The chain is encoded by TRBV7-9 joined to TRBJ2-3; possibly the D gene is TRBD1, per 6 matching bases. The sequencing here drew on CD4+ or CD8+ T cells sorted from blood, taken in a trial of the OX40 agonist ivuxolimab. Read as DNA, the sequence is TGTGCCAGCAGCCCACAACAGGGCCCAGATACGCAGTATTTT. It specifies CASSPQQGPDTQYF.